Sequencing of this T cell receptor beta chain was carried out in a study of T-cell memory formation after mild COVID-19. Study-wide context: TCR clusters were largely donor specific.

Germline V lookup: CDR1 LNHDA, CDR2 SQIVND (reference sequence). V shed 6 bases, J shed 5 bases, and the junction held 6 bases outside the gene matches. The CDR3 totals 16 residues. This clonotype was counted ten times or more. TCRdb processed the 5' RACE reads anew with MiXCR; each CDR3 protein has one entry. The sample lists just under 150,000 distinct CDR3 sequences, about 5.5% seen once, with about 2% in the top ten. Sequencing input: PBMCs or a T cell subset sorted from them (not recorded which). This chain links TRBV19 with TRBJ2-1, with TRBD2 matching over 14 bases. The TCR originated in an adult woman who had mild COVID-19 (a few samples of this study predate the infection). Cell type and time point are not known. This CDR3 reads CASSGLAGGLNNEQFF. CDR3 DNA sequence: TGTGCCAGTAGCGGACTAGCGGGGGGCTTGAACAATGAGCAGTTCTTC.